This TCR beta chain was captured in a study of blood T cell repertoires in COVID-19. On the study more broadly: PBMCs, B-cell-depleted T cells, or T cells were the source of the cDNA or gDNA that made up the material.

In the original workflow: How many nucleated cells were present was estimated from reference gene primer amplification. Here immunoSEQ multiplex PCR was the method, and the copy in TCRdb shows in-frame clones only, minus some. That table supplies the V and J calls and clone size; D and trimming were determined from the DNA. The profile shows a few hundred thousand clones, 86% of them singletons. Study members were between 18 and 89 years old and lived in approximately 25 US regions. Donors of Cohort 3 who recovered were those that had two negative PCRs, clearance, or symptom resolution. The receptor's source is a woman aged 18-29 years who had recovered from COVID-19. The sample taken for sequencing was PBMCs or T cells enriched from blood (not recorded which).

CDR3 region: CACGTAYEQYF. CDR3 nucleotides: TGTGCCTGCGGGACAGCCTACGAGCAGTACTTC. V and J are TRBV30 and TRBJ2-7; TRBD1 matches at 7 bases. CDR3 length: 11 residues. V shed 6 bases and J 2 bases; nucleotides not matched to a gene: 1. Germline lookup yields CDR1 GTSNPN and CDR2 SVGIG (reference sequence).